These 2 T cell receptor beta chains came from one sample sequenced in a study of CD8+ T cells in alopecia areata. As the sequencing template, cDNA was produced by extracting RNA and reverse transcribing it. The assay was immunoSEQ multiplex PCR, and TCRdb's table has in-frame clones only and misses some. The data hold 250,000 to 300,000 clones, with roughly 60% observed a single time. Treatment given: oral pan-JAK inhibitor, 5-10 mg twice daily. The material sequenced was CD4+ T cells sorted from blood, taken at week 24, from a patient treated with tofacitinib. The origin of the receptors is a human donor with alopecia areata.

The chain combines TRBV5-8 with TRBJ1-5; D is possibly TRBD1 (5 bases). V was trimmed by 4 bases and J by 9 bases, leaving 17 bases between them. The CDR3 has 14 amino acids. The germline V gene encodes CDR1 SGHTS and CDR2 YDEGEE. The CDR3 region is CASSAERAGPPQHF. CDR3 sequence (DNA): TGTGCCAGCAGCGCTGAGCGCGCAGGGCCGCCCCAGCATTTT.

Here the CDR3 DNA reads TGCAGCGTTGCTCAGGGAATTACCGGGGAGCTGTTTTTT. Its translation is CSVAQGITGELFF. The V gene is TRBV29-1, the J gene TRBJ2-2; D is perhaps TRBD1 (5 bases). The germline V and J ends were trimmed by 4 bases and 5 bases, with 11 bases remaining between them. Germline V gene data show CDR1 as SQVTM and CDR2 as ANQGSEA. There are 13 residues in the CDR3.